Below, 25 T cell receptor beta chains from the same sample are listed, as sequenced in a study of early T cells in non-severe SARS-CoV-2 infection. TCRdb reprocessed the 5' RACE reads with MiXCR, giving one entry per CDR3 protein. The table includes nearly 90,000 distinct CDR3 sequences, about an eighth detected once. What was sequenced was whole blood. The receptors stem from an adult who was a healthcare worker with PCR-confirmed SARS-CoV-2 infection or an uninfected control (not recorded which).

The chain is built from TRBV7-9 and TRBJ2-3; D is unresolved. The CDR3 has 13 amino acids. From germline, CDR1 is SEHNR and CDR2 FQNEAQ (reference sequence). The V end was cut by 7 bases, the J end by 1 base, with 9 bases between. The CDR3 spells CASTSPGTDTQYF. Written as DNA, the CDR3 is TGTGCCAGCACCTCCCCCGGCACAGATACGCAGTATTTT.

This clonotype has a count of ten or more. This sequence joins TRBV5-1 and TRBJ1-6, with 10 bases matching TRBD1. This CDR3 is built from 16 residues. V shed 0 bases and J 5 bases; nucleotides not matched to a gene: 2. Germline V gene data show CDR1 as SGHRS and CDR2 as YFSETQ. The CDR3 region has the DNA TGCGCCAGCAGCTTGGAAGGGACAGGGGATAATTCACCCCTCCACTTT. Protein sequence: CASSLEGTGDNSPLHF.

This clonotype was seen repeatedly, ten times or more. V is TRBV6-5 and J is TRBJ2-6, with a possible D match to TRBD1 (5 bases). The CDR3 runs to 15 residues. The germline V gene has CDR1 MNHEY and CDR2 SVGAGI. V was cut by 2 bases and J by 2 bases, with 7 bases left in between. CDR3 residues: CASSYAGTGANVLTF. The CDR3 DNA is TGTGCCAGCAGTTACGCAGGGACTGGGGCCAACGTCCTGACTTTC.

This clonotype was picked up many times. CDR3 residues: CARRKNEAFF. The CDR3 nucleotides read TGTGCCAGGAGAAAGAATGAAGCTTTCTTT. The V gene is TRBV2, the J gene TRBJ1-1; no clear D. V lost 9 bases and J 7 bases, leaving 9 bases between the germline ends. Germline V gene sequence: CDR1 SNHLY, CDR2 FYNNEI. The CDR3 covers 10 residues.

There are a few counts of this clonotype. The chain is built from TRBV18 and TRBJ1-1; no definite D call. The CDR3 contains 12 residues. Per the germline V gene, CDR1 is KGHSH and CDR2 is LQKENI. V was trimmed by 2 bases and J by 11 bases, leaving 12 bases between them. The CDR3 reads CASSPEVPSAFF. CDR3 sequence (DNA): TGTGCCAGCTCACCAGAGGTCCCGTCGGCTTTCTTT. The variable domain in full, completed from reference TRBV18 and TRBJ1-1, reads NAGVMQNPRHLVRRRGQEARLRCSPMKGHSHVYWYRQLPEEGLKFMVYLQKENIIDESGMPKERFSAEFPKEGPSILRIQQVVRGDSAAYFCASSPEVPSAFFGQGTRLTVV.

In its sample, this clonotype was seen a few times. J is TRBJ2-7 and V is TRBV28; D assignment may be TRBD1 or TRBD2 (5 bases each). Germline-derived CDR1 and CDR2 are MDHEN and SYDVKM. Trimming pared 7 bases from V and 7 bases from J, leaving 20 bases between. This CDR3 has 14 residues. The CDR3 sequence: CASKPGPASWEQYF. The DNA for the CDR3 is TGTGCCAGCAAGCCGGGACCAGCTTCGTGGGAGCAGTACTTC. The variable domain in full, with the rest retrieved from reference TRBV28 and TRBJ2-7, is DVKVTQSSRYLVKRTGEKVFLECVQDMDHENMFWYRQDPGLGLRLIYFSYDVKMKEKGDIPEGYSVSREKKERFSLILESASTNQTSMYLCASKPGPASWEQYFGPGTRLTVT.

This clonotype was observed a few times. V usage is TRBV30 and J usage is TRBJ2-6; D not resolved. From germline, CDR1 is GTSNPN and CDR2 SVGIG (reference sequence). Trimming left V 0 bases short and J 0 bases short, with 21 bases between. The length of the CDR3 is 20 residues. CDR3 residues: CAWSVRKLEHISSGANVLTF. CDR3 sequence (DNA): TGTGCCTGGAGTGTACGGAAGTTGGAACATATAAGCTCTGGGGCCAACGTCCTGACTTTC.

This clonotype was recorded a few times. The chain recombines TRBV12-3 or TRBV12-4 with TRBJ1-5; D not certain. Trimming pared 8 bases from V and 3 bases from J, leaving 17 bases between. This CDR3 region has 15 residues. CDR3 amino acids: CASAPGPNSNQPQHF. The CDR3 coding sequence is TGTGCCAGCGCCCCCGGACCGAACTCCAATCAGCCCCAGCATTTT.

The CDR3 is CASKGLGEGYEQYF. CDR3 nucleotide sequence: TGTGCCAGCAAAGGACTAGGTGAGGGCTACGAGCAGTACTTC. This chain uses TRBV12-3 or TRBV12-4 with TRBJ2-7; 7 nucleotides line up with TRBD2. V shed 7 bases and J 3 bases; nucleotides not matched to a gene: 9. This CDR3 comprises 14 residues.

In this sample, this clonotype turned up once. A much more abundant neighbour one base away suggests this may be a read error. This chain uses TRBV5-1 with TRBJ2-1; TRBD1 is a possible D gene (5 bases). Looked up from germline, CDR1 is SGHRS and CDR2 is YFSETQ. The CDR3 totals 15 residues. V was shortened by 4 bases and J by 5 bases, with 16 bases between the two germline ends. The CDR3 is CASSPDPDRDNEQFF. The CDR3 DNA reads as TGCGCCAGCAGCCCCGATCCAGACAGAGACAATGAGCAGTTCTTC.

The V and J genes are TRBV6-5 and TRBJ2-7, with 10 bases identical to TRBD2. V dropped 7 bases and J dropped 5; count of bases not matched to a gene: 2. The CDR3 extends over 12 amino acids. CDR1 is MNHEY, CDR2 SVGAGI, per germline. The DNA for the CDR3 is TGTGCCAGCACTAGCGGGAGTCACGAGCAGTACTTC. It is translated as CASTSGSHEQYF.

This clonotype was detected a few times. The chain couples TRBV28 to TRBJ2-1; the match to TRBD2 covers 7 bases. Germline V lookup: CDR1 MDHEN, CDR2 SYDVKM. CDR3 length equals 15 residues. The J segment lost 8 bases and the V segment lost 3 bases, leaving 10 bases of the junction unmatched. The CDR3 DNA sequence: TGTGCCAGCAGTTTGGGCGGGAGCCCGGGGGATGAGCAGTTCTTC. As protein: CASSLGGSPGDEQFF.

The gene calls are TRBV5-1 and TRBJ2-1, with TRBD1 matching over 12 bases. This CDR3 has 18 residues. V trimming: 3 bases; J trimming: 2 bases; junction bases outside the gene matches: 9. Looked up from germline, CDR1 is SGHRS and CDR2 is YFSETQ. CDR3 region: CASSYRDRGRIPYNEQFF. The CDR3 DNA is TGCGCCAGCAGCTACCGGGACAGGGGGCGCATCCCCTACAATGAGCAGTTCTTC.

This clonotype was detected only a few times. The genes are TRBV28 and TRBJ2-2; no clear D. The CDR3 length is 13 residues. CDR1 and CDR2 from the germline V gene are MDHEN and SYDVKM. V lost 11 bases and J lost 2, with 12 bases in between. In DNA, the CDR3 is TGTGCCGGCGGCGACGGAAACACCGGGGAGCTGTTTTTT. Amino acid sequence: CAGGDGNTGELFF.

The J gene is TRBJ2-7, the V gene TRBV5-1; D is perhaps TRBD2 (6 bases). The V and J ends lost 4 bases and 5 bases respectively, with 19 bases between them. The germline gives CDR1 SGHRS, CDR2 YFSETQ. The length of the CDR3 is 15 residues. The CDR3 nucleotides read TGCGCCAGCAGCGCATTAACCGGGGGAGGAAACGAGCAGTACTTC. Its translation: CASSALTGGGNEQYF.

The J gene is TRBJ2-7, the V gene TRBV28; 8 bases agree with TRBD2. V trimming: 6 bases; J trimming: 5 bases; junction bases outside the gene matches: 9. The CDR3 consists of 14 residues. CDR1 is MDHEN and CDR2 is SYDVKM in the germline V gene. The CDR3, as DNA: TGTGCCAGCAGATACAGCGGGAGACGGGACGAGCAGTACTTC. Its protein product is CASRYSGRRDEQYF.

This clonotype has just a few counts. CDR3 sequence: CASSLRHLGNYGYTF. The DNA for the CDR3 is TGCGCCAGCAGCTTGCGCCACCTAGGAAACTATGGCTACACCTTC. The gene calls are TRBV5-1 and TRBJ1-2, with unresolved D. V was cut by 1 base and J by 2 bases, with 12 bases left in between. CDR3 length equals 15 residues. The germline gives CDR1 SGHRS, CDR2 YFSETQ. The full variable domain, in which reference TRBV5-1 and TRBJ1-2 provide the parts outside the CDR3, is KAGVTQTPRYLIKTRGQQVTLSCSPISGHRSVSWYQQTPGQGLQFLFEYFSETQRNKGNFPGRFSGRQFSNSRSEMNVSTLELGDSALYLCASSLRHLGNYGYTFGSGTRLTVV.

This chain links TRBV3-1 with TRBJ2-5; tentative D call: TRBD1 (6 bases). Deletions cut 1 base from V and 3 bases from J, with 6 bases between. CDR1 LGHDT and CDR2 YNNKEL come from the germline V gene (reference sequence). The CDR3 contains 13 residues. The CDR3 reads CASSQAGEETQYF. Written as DNA, the CDR3 is TGTGCCAGCAGCCAAGCAGGGGAAGAGACCCAGTACTTC.

This chain uses TRBV25-1 with TRBJ1-4; tentative D call: TRBD1 (5 bases). Germline lookup yields CDR1 MGHDK and CDR2 SYGVNS. CDR3 length: 15 residues. V was clipped by 5 bases and J by 3 bases, with 13 bases between them. CDR3 bases: TGTGCCAGCAGTCCGATCGGGGGGGCTAATGAAAAACTGTTTTTT. It codes for CASSPIGGANEKLFF.

The table lists this clonotype with a few counts. DNA for the CDR3: TGTGCCATCAGGGGGACTAGCGGGGAAGACGAGCAGTACTTC. Translating it yields CAIRGTSGEDEQYF. The chain couples TRBV10-3 to TRBJ2-7, with 13 bases that match TRBD2. The CDR3 is 14 amino acids. Germline CDR1 reads ENHRY; CDR2 reads SYGVKD. The trim removed 6 bases at V and 5 bases at J, leaving 4 bases unmatched.

This chain links TRBV27 with TRBJ2-1; 8 bases are shared with TRBD1. Germline values: CDR1 MNHEY, CDR2 SMNVEV (reference sequence). J was trimmed by 4 bases and V by 6 bases; bases with no gene match: 8. There are 15 residues in the CDR3. The CDR3 nucleotides are TGTGCCAGCAGGCGGTTCGGGACAGGATACAATGAGCAGTTCTTC. Protein: CASRRFGTGYNEQFF.

This chain uses TRBV5-8 with TRBJ2-7; 11 bases agree with TRBD1. The V gene end was trimmed by 4 bases and the J gene end by 2 bases; junction bases not matched to a gene: 11. This CDR3 spans 17 amino acids. Germline-derived CDR1 and CDR2 are SGHTS and YDEGEE. CDR3 coding DNA: TGTGCCAGCAGCACCCGGGACAGGGGGTGGCAAGCCTACGAGCAGTACTTC. Its protein is CASSTRDRGWQAYEQYF.

Only a few counts were recorded for this clonotype. The chain employs TRBV20-1 and TRBJ2-1; a possible D gene is TRBD2 (7 bases). This CDR3 has 15 amino acids. Trimming left V 6 bases short and J 1 base short, with 16 bases between. Germline CDR1 is DFQATT and CDR2 is SNEGSKA (reference sequence). The CDR3 DNA reads TGCAGTGCCAAACATAGGGGGGGTTCCTACAATGAGCAGTTCTTC. It is translated as CSAKHRGGSYNEQFF.

This clonotype was seen at least ten times. The chain has TRBV5-1 and TRBJ2-7, with D perhaps TRBD1 (6 bases). CDR3 length: 13 residues. Germline CDR1 and CDR2: SGHRS and YFSETQ. Trimming took 1 base from V and 3 from J, leaving 8 bases between them. CDR3 loop: CASSLTGFYEQYF. CDR3 nucleotide sequence: TGCGCCAGCAGCTTGACAGGGTTCTACGAGCAGTACTTC.

In its sample, this clonotype was seen a few times. The rearrangement joins TRBV5-5 to TRBJ2-1; D ambiguous. CDR3 length: 13 amino acids. V shed 0 bases and J shed 8 bases, with 9 bases lying between them. Germline loops: CDR1 SGHKS, CDR2 YYEKEE (reference sequence). CDR3 DNA: TGTGCCAGCAGCTTGGTGGCGCTCTATGAGCAGTTCTTC. Translated: CASSLVALYEQFF.